This T cell receptor beta chain was sequenced during a study of T cells after yellow fever vaccination. The wider study: Any fraction with a low cell number was prepared using SMART-Seq v4 Ultra Low Input.

CDR1 is SGHTA, CDR2 FQGNSA, per germline. The CDR3 runs to 15 residues. J lost 3 bases, V lost 1 base, and 3 bases had no gene match. TCRdb re-called the 5' RACE reads through MiXCR, storing one row per CDR3 protein. In the table there are some 110,000 distinct CDR3 sequences, roughly 7.2% of which are singletons. There are many counts of this clonotype. The input for sequencing was CD4+ T cells sorted from PBMCs, taken roughly 47 days after the first yellow fever vaccination. This TCR derives from a man younger than 30 who received the YFV17D yellow fever vaccine. The chain is built from TRBV7-2 and TRBJ1-3, with 7 positions matching TRBD1. CDR3 residues: CASSLETGFGNTIYF. The CDR3 DNA reads TGTGCCAGCAGCTTAGAGACAGGGTTTGGAAACACCATATATTTT.